This TCR beta chain came from a study of blood T cell repertoires in COVID-19. Study overall: There were acute and convalescent COVID-19 samples, and they came from the United States, Italy and Spain. The cDNA or gDNA used as material had been derived from T cells, B-cell-depleted T cells, or PBMCs.

Trimming removed 4 bases from V and 4 bases from J, with 23 bases in between. Germline V lookup: CDR1 SGHNT, CDR2 YYREEE (reference sequence). CDR3 length equals 17 residues. Clones were sequenced by immunoSEQ multiplex PCR, and TCRdb holds only the in-frame ones, with some missing. The sample records roughly 280,000 clones, around 87% being singletons. In this sample, this clone turned up once. V usage is TRBV5-4 and J usage is TRBJ1-2, with a tentative D call TRBD1 (5 bases). The sequenced sample consisted of peripheral blood. This receptor was taken from a woman aged 50 to 65 who had recovered from COVID-19. DNA for the CDR3: TGTGCCAGCAGCACCCGGGGAGGGACTACTTATCTCTATGGCTACACCTTC. This codes for CASSTRGGTTYLYGYTF.